This TCR beta chain was sequenced during a study of regulatory T cells in long-lasting Graves disease. CDR3 size: 15 residues. The germline V gene has CDR1 MDHEN and CDR2 SYDVKM. V shed 5 bases, J shed 7 bases, and the junction held 7 bases outside the gene matches. Arm-PCR of CDR3 regions with iRepertoire HTBI primers generated TCR beta libraries. Each CDR3 protein is one row after TCRdb ran MiXCR on the multiplex PCR reads. Of about 530,000 distinct CDR3 sequences listed, about 16% were seen once; the top ten hold roughly 25%. This clonotype was picked up many times. Time point given: newly diagnosed GD, antithyroid drugs for less than 3 months. After RNA was extracted from PBMCs, the TCR library was made from it. These same data were also listed under a study on T cells in Graves' hyperthyroidism and ophthalmopathy.

The chain employs TRBV28 and TRBJ1-5; 11 bases are a match to TRBD1. The sequence was obtained from a woman aged 35-65 years with Graves disease. The sample was peripheral blood mononuclear cells (PBMCs), taken at new diagnosis, from a patient treated with antithyroid drugs. The CDR3 here is CASSPRTGGEQPQHF. The CDR3 DNA follows: TGTGCCAGCAGTCCCAGGACAGGGGGCGAGCAGCCCCAGCATTTT.